These 3 T cell receptor beta chains came from one sample sequenced in a study of HIV-infected patients and healthy controls. cDNA was made from about 510 ng RNA using alpha and beta constant primers. Alpha and beta chain libraries were made separately by chain-specific third strand synthesis with multiplexing indices. From the 5' RACE reads, TCRdb called clonotypes with MiXCR, one entry per CDR3 protein. Among about 8,600 distinct CDR3 sequences, over 7.5% were seen once, and the ten largest hold over 8.5%. Roughly three months, about 14 weeks, into antiretroviral therapy, follow-up blood was collected. No cell fractionation was done, so the repertoire covers all unsorted peripheral blood T cells. The specimen comprised blood, sampled during antiretroviral therapy. These receptors all stem from an adult with HIV infection.

The chain is built from TRBV20-1 and TRBJ2-4; D remains unclear. Germline V lookup: CDR1 DFQATT, CDR2 SNEGSKA (reference sequence). The CDR3 is made up of 13 amino acids. With 0 bases removed from V and 4 bases from J, the gap between germline ends came to 7 bases. This CDR3 is CSAREGGKNIQYF. The CDR3, as DNA: TGCAGTGCTAGAGAGGGCGGTAAAAACATTCAGTACTTC.

The chain uses TRBV20-1 and TRBJ1-2, with TRBD1 as a possible D gene (6 bases). Germline CDR1 and CDR2: DFQATT and SNEGSKA (reference sequence). The germline V and J ends were trimmed by 5 bases and 5 bases, with 9 bases remaining between them. This CDR3 has 11 residues. The CDR3 coding sequence is TGCAGTGCTTTGGACAGTTATGGCTACACCTTC. Its translation: CSALDSYGYTF.

The V and J genes are TRBV27 and TRBJ2-3; a weak D match, TRBD2 (6 bases). Germline CDR1 MNHEY, CDR2 SMNVEV (reference sequence). Trimming removed 6 bases at V and 2 bases at J, with 9 bases between. The CDR3 runs to 13 residues. CDR3 in amino acids: CASRSSDTDTQYF. DNA for the CDR3: TGTGCCAGCAGATCTAGCGACACAGATACGCAGTATTTT.